Given below is one TCR beta chain in context. Its target is unknown. The table came from immunoSEQ multiplex PCR; TCRdb's copy has only in-frame clones and leaves some out. The data hold about 110,000 clones, with 87% observed a single time. The sample comes from a study of T cell responses to AZD1222 COVID-19 vaccine. Study-level points and caveats: Repertoire sampling happened only post peak T cell response. Baseline serology detected seropositivity in only a handful of AZD1222 recipients. Females made up more of the donors, who were largely white British, and clonal diversity may have come out too low. Spike-specific TCRs gained breadth and depth after people received two AZD1222 doses.

The CDR3 is made up of 16 amino acids. Germline V CDR1 and CDR2: MNHEY, SMNVEV (reference sequence). J lost 2 bases, V lost 5 bases, and 8 bases had no gene match. The chain links TRBV27 to TRBJ1-4, with TRBD1 matching over 7 bases. This sequence was found in an adult in good health. The sample here was peripheral blood, taken on day 0 of AZD1222 vaccination. The chain's CDR3 is CASSPPTRGTNEKLFF. The CDR3, as DNA: TGTGCCAGCAGTCCTCCTACCAGGGGGACTAATGAAAAACTGTTTTTT.